The sample holds a few counts of the clone carrying this T cell receptor (beta chain). Its antigen is undetermined. Amplification of TCR beta CDR3 was performed by multiplex PCR with 32 V and 13 J primers. A single record per CDR3 protein comes from TCRdb applying MiXCR to the multiplex PCR reads. This sample yields some 9,800 distinct CDR3 sequences, of which about 17% are seen a single time; 3.7% belongs to the top ten. This record belongs to a study of immune heterogeneity within non-small cell lung tumors. Across the whole study: Among the tumors, several were squamous cell carcinomas, ten to eleven were non-squamous carcinomas and 1 was not otherwise specified.

Per sample, approximately 0.6 ug of bulk tumor genomic DNA was the template used. The authors collected several far-apart biopsies from each primary tumor during surgery. Patients underwent curative surgery for untreated, newly diagnosed non-small cell lung cancer. A total of about 15 patients with newly diagnosed non-small cell lung cancer, all of whom were undergoing surgery with curative intent, made up the donors. This CDR3 contains 16 residues. Germline CDR1 reads SGHAT; CDR2 reads FQNNGV. Trimming left V 0 bases short and J 4 bases short, with 13 bases between. Study-level findings and limits: Identical dominant CDR3 beta clonotypes recurred among a patient's tumor sites, alongside site-unique high-frequency clones.

This TCR was sampled from a middle-aged man with non-small cell lung cancer. The rearrangement links TRBV11-2 to TRBJ2-1, with D perhaps TRBD1 (5 bases). Sequencing used lung tumor tissue. Here the CDR3 reads CASSLEWQGGYNEQFF. CDR3 DNA: TGTGCCAGCAGCTTAGAGTGGCAGGGTGGGTACAATGAGCAGTTCTTC.